This TCR beta chain derives from a study of blood T cell repertoires in COVID-19. Across the study: Samples representing acute and convalescent COVID-19 were sourced from the United States, Italy and Spain. The analysed material was cDNA or gDNA that came from T cells, B-cell-depleted T cells, or PBMCs.

The CDR3 runs 14 residues. From germline, CDR1 is MGHDK and CDR2 SYGVNS. The V segment lost 6 bases and the J segment 7 bases; nucleotides outside the gene matches: 9. Profiling relied on immunoSEQ multiplex PCR, and the TCRdb table lists in-frame clones only, not all of them. This sample has roughly 150,000 clones; around 81% occur once, and the top ten carry roughly 8.8%. Patients from Seattle were sampled longitudinally, starting during active infection. Ten or more counts support this clone. The clonotype originates from a woman older than 75 with COVID-19, enrolled during active disease. This chain joins TRBV25-1 and TRBJ1-1; the match to TRBD1 covers 9 bases. Sequenced material: peripheral blood. CDR3 protein: CASSLHRGLSEAFF. The DNA of the CDR3 is TGTGCCAGCAGCCTCCACAGGGGGCTAAGTGAAGCTTTCTTT.